This note documents a single T cell receptor (beta chain) sequence. The data stem from a study of cytomegalovirus exposure and HLA in healthy donors. V was shortened by 7 bases and J by 4 bases, with 16 bases between the two germline ends. The germline V gene has CDR1 MNHNS and CDR2 SASEGT. CDR3 length equals 14 residues. PCR employed 60 Vbeta and 13 Jbeta primers. Sequencing used immunoSEQ multiplex PCR; TCRdb keeps in-frame clones, though not all of them. The sample has about 160,000 clones; over 70% are singletons. Sequencing was performed on PBMCs. This TCR was recovered from a man younger than 30 in good health and CMV-seropositive. The rearrangement joins TRBV6-1 to TRBJ1-2; D is uncertain. The CDR3, as DNA: TGTGCCAGCACCCTCCGGCGGGAGATCTATGGCTACACCTTC. It is translated as CASTLRREIYGYTF.